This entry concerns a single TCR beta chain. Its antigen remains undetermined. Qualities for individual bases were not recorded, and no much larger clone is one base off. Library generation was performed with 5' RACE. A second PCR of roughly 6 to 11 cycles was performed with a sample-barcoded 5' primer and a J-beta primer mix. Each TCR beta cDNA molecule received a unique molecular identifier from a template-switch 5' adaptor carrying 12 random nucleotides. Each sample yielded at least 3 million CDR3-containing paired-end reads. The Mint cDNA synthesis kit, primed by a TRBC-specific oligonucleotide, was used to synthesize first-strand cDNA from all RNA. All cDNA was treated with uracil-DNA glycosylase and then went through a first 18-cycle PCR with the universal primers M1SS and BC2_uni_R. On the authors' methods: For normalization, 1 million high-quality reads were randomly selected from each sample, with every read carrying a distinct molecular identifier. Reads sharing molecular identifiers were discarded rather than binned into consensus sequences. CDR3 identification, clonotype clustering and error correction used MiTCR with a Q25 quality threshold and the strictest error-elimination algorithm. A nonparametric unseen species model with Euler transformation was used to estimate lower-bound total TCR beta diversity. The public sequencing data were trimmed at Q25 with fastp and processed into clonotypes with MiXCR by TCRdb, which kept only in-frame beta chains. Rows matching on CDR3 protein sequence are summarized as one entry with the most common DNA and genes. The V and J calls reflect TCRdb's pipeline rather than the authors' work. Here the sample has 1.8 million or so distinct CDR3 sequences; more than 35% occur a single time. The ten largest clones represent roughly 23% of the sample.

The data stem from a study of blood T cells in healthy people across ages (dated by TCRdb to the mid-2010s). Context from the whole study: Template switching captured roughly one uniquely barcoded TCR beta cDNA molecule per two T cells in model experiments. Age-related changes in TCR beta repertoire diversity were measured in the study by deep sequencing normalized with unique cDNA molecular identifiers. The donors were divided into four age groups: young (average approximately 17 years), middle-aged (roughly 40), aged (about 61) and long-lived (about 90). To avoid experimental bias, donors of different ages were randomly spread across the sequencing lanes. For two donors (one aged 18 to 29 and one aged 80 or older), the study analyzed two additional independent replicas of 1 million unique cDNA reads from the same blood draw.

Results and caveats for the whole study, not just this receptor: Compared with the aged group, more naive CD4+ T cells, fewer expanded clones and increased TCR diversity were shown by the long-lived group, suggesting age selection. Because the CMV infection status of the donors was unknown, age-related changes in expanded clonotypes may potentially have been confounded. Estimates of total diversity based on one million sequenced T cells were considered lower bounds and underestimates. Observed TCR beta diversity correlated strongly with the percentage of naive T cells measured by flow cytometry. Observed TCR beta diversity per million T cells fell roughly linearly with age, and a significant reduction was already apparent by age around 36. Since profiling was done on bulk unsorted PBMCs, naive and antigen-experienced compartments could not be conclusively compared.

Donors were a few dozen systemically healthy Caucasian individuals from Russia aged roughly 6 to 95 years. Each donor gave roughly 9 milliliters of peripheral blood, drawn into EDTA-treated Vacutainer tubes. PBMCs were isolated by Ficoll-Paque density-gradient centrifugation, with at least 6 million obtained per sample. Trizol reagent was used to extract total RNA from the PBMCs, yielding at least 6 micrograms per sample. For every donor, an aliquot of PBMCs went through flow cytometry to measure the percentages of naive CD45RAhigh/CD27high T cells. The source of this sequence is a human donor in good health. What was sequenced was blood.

The base sequence is TGTGCCAGCTCAATGGCGAGCGGGACTGAAGCTTTCTTT. It codes for CASSMASGTEAFF. The chain is encoded by TRBV18 joined to TRBJ1-1; the D gene remains uncertain. The CDR3 runs 13 residues from the cysteine to the phenylalanine. The DNA shown is the 39-base CDR3, in frame from base 1. Looking up the germline V gene yields CDR1 KGHSH and CDR2 LQKENI. The V end loses 5 bases and the J end loses 5 bases, and a stretch of 12 bases separates them. The variable domain in full, with residues beyond the CDR3 obtained from the reference TRBV18 and TRBJ1-1 genes, is NAGVMQNPRHLVRRRGQEARLRCSPMKGHSHVYWYRQLPEEGLKFMVYLQKENIIDESGMPKERFSAEFPKEGPSILRIQQVVRGDSAAYFCASSMASGTEAFFGQGTRLTVV.